This entry features one T cell receptor beta chain sequence. CDR1 and CDR2 from the germline V gene are KGHDR and SFDVKD. The CDR3 runs to 14 residues. Trimming removed 5 bases at V and 5 bases at J, with 12 bases between. This specimen belongs to a study of control samples from healthy donors and cancer patients. Data came from immunoSEQ multiplex PCR; TCRdb stores just in-frame clones and leaves some out. The repertoire holds roughly 170,000 clones, with 94% as singletons. Sequenced: blood. The V gene is TRBV24-1, the J gene TRBJ2-1; perhaps D is TRBD1 or TRBD2 (5 bases each). The source of this sequence is a young woman in good health. Here the CDR3 DNA reads TGTGCCACCAGTGGGGGGAGTATCGACAATGAGCAGTTCTTC. Translating it yields CATSGGSIDNEQFF.